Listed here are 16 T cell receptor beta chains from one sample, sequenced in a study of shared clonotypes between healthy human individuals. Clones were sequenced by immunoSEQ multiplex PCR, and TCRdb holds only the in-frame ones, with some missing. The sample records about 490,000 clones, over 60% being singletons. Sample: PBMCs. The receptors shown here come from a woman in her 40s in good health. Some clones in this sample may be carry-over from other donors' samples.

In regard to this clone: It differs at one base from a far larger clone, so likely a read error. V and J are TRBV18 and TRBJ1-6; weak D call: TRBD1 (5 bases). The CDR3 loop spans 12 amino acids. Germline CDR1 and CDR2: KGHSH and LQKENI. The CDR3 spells CTSSPGNSPLHF. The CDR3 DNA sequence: TGTACCAGCTCACCAGGGAATTCACCCCTCCACTTT.

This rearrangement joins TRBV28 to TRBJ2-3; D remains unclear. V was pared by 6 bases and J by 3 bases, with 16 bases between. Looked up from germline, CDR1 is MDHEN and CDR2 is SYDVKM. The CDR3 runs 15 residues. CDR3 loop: CASRGSTHVTDTQYF. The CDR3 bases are TGTGCCAGCAGGGGGTCCACCCACGTGACAGATACGCAGTATTTT.

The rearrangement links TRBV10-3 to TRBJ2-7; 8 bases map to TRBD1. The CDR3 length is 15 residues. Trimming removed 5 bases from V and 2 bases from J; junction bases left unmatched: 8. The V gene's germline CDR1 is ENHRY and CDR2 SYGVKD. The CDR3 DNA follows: TGTGCCATCAGTAGGGAGGACAGGGACCCCTACGAGCAGTACTTC. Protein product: CAISREDRDPYEQYF.

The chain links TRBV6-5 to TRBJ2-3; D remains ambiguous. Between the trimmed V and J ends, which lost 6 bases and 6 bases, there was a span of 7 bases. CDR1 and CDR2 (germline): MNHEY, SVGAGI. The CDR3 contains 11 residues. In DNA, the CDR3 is TGTGCCAGCAGAGTCATCGATACGCAGTATTTT. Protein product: CASRVIDTQYF.

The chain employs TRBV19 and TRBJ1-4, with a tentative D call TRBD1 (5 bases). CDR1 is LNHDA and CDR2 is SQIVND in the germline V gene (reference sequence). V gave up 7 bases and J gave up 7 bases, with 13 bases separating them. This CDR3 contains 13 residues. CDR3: CASKSREGEKLFF. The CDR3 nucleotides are TGTGCCAGTAAATCCAGGGAGGGTGAAAAACTGTTTTTT.

In DNA form, the CDR3 reads TGTGCCAGCAGTTACTCGATGGCGGGAGGGGGAATGGAGCAGTTCTTC. Translated: CASSYSMAGGGMEQFF. This rearrangement joins TRBV6-5 to TRBJ2-1, with 9 nucleotides matching TRBD2. V lost 0 bases to trimming and J lost 10 bases; unmatched junction nucleotides: 10. Germline loops: CDR1 MNHEY, CDR2 SVGAGI. CDR3 length equals 16 residues.

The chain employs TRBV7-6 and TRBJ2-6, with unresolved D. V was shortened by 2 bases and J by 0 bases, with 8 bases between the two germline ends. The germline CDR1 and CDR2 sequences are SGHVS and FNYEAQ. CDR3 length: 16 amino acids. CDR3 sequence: CASSLNPDSGANVLTF. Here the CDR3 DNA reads TGTGCCAGCAGCTTAAACCCCGACTCTGGGGCCAACGTCCTGACTTTC.

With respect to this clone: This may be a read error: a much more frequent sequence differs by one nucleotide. The CDR3 reads CASSQGGGEGKNYGYIF. CDR3 nucleotides: TGTGCCAGCAGCCAAGGTGGAGGGGAAGGAAAAAACTATGGCTACATCTTC. This chain uses TRBV4-2 with TRBJ1-2; maybe TRBD1 (5 bases). CDR1 LGHNA and CDR2 YNFKEQ come from the germline V gene. The CDR3 has 17 residues.

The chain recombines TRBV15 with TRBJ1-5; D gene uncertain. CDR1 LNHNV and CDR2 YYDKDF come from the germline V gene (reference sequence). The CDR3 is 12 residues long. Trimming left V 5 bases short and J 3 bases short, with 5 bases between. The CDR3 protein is CATSGHNQPQHF. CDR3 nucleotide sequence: TGTGCCACCAGCGGCCACAATCAGCCCCAGCATTTT. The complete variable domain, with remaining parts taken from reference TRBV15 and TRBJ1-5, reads DAMVIQNPRYQVTQFGKPVTLSCSQTLNHNVMYWYQQKSSQAPKLLFHYYDKDFNNEADTPDNFQSRRPNTSFCFLDIRSPGLGDTAMYLCATSGHNQPQHFGDGTRLSIL.

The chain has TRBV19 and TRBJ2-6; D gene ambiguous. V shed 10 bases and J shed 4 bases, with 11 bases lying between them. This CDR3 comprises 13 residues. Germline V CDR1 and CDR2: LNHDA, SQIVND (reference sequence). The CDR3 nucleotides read TGTGCCACCACCGAGGCCGGGGCCAACGTCCTGACTTTC. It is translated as CATTEAGANVLTF.

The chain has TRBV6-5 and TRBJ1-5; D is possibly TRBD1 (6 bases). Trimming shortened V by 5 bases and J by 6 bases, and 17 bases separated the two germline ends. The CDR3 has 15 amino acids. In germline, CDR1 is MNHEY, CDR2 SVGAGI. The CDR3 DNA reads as TGTGCCAGCAGTCCCCGCGGCCTAGGGGGTCAGCCCCAGCATTTT. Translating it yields CASSPRGLGGQPQHF.

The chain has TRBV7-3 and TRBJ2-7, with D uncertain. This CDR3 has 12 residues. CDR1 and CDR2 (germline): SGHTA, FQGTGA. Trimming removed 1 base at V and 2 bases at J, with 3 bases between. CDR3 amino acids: CASSLIPYEQYF. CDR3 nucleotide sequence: TGTGCCAGCAGCTTAATTCCCTACGAGCAGTACTTC.

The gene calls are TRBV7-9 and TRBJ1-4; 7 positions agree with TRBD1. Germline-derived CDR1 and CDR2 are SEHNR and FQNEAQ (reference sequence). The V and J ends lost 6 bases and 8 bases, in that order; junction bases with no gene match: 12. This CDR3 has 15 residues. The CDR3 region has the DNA TGTGCCAGCAGTGAGGGGGCAGGGGGTGGAGAAAAACTGTTTTTT. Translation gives CASSEGAGGGEKLFF.

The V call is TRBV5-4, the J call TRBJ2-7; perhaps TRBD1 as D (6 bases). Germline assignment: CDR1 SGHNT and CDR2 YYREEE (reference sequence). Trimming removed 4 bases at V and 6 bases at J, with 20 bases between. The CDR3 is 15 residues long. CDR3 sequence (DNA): TGTGCCAGCAGCGTGAAACAGGGACGTTTTAGCGAGCAGTACTTC. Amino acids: CASSVKQGRFSEQYF.

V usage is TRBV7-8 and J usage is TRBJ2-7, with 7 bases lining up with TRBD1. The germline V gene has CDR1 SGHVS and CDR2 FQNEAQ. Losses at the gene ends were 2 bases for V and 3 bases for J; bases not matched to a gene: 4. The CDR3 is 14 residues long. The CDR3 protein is CASSLQGVSYEQYF. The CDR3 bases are TGTGCCAGCAGCTTACAGGGGGTCAGCTACGAGCAGTACTTC.

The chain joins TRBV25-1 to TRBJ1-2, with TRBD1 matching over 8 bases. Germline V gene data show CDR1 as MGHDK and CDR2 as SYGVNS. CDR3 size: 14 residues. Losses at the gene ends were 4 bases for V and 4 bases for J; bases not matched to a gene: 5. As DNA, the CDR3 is TGTGCCAGCAGTGTAGGGACAGGCCCCTATGGCTACACCTTC. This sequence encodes CASSVGTGPYGYTF.